The present TCR beta chain was sequenced within a study of T cells in Graves' hyperthyroidism and ophthalmopathy (dated by TCRdb to the late 2010s). As for the study more broadly: Peripheral blood was collected at initial diagnosis, before any treatment. Prospective prediction of ophthalmopathy was tested in an independent validation cohort of fewer than 20 hyperthyroidism patients and 15 to 17 patients who later progressed to ophthalmopathy. The study also compared thyroid tissue and blood T-cell repertoires from five or six Graves' hyperthyroidism patients. The paper reports TCR Vbeta CDR3 sequencing of fewer than 150 peripheral blood samples: 40 or so ophthalmopathy, roughly 74 hyperthyroidism and around 17 progressor patients. The approximately 95 discovery patients were divided at random into training and test sets in a 7:3 ratio. Following sampling, methimazole starting at 30 mg daily was given to hyperthyroidism patients, and high-dose intravenous methylprednisolone was given to ophthalmopathy patients. To identify TCR V-J signatures that set the groups apart, the researchers used a discovery cohort of about a hundred patients, made up of 40 to 45 with Graves' ophthalmopathy and about 59 with stable Graves' hyperthyroidism.

Amplification of TCR beta CDR3 regions was carried out from RNA transcripts. The TCR CDR3 was subjected to a first round of RT-PCR using the HTBI primer set and the Qiagen OneStep RT-PCR kit. The libraries were constructed in a second round of multiplex PCR and then size-selected and purified. Libraries were sequenced paired-end with 100 bp reads on an Illumina HiSeq2000. The study's own analysis went as follows. SOAPnuke was used to process the raw data, removing reads that contained adapters or uncalled bases, had a mean Phred below 15, or lacked an exact match to the constant primer or identifier. High-quality paired reads were merged using COPE v1.2.5, and each unique nucleotide sequence was defined as a clonotype. Clonotypes were aligned to IMGT TRBV, TRBD and TRBJ reference segments using MiTCR v1.1. The analysis included only V-J combinations with a frequency above 0.0001, which together covered 99% to 99.2% of the repertoires. The TCS score was defined as the ratio of F50 (clonal expansion) to E x V (chaos), calculated using BLOSUM62-based TCRdist between CDR3 peptides within each V-J. Welch's t-statistics and random forest reduced 514 V-J features to 13, which were used in a naive Bayes classifier (R e1071). TCRdb reprocessing: public reads trimmed at Q25 with fastp, clones called with MiXCR, in-frame beta chains kept. Each CDR3 protein gets just one entry, which takes the most common genes and DNA from the rows behind it. Clone size and V and J calls follow TCRdb, not the original study. Counted in this sample were fewer than 300,000 distinct CDR3 sequences; around 25% of them appeared once. The ten largest account for roughly a quarter of the sample.

Paper-wide results and their limitations: Sample size was not statistically predetermined, and blinding of investigators to group allocation was not performed. In cross-validation, a model built on a 13 V-J signature told ophthalmopathy apart from stable hyperthyroidism with under 90% sensitivity and approximately 81% specificity, and in testing the same model reached 80%/75%. In validation, the model predicted progression to ophthalmopathy with over 65% sensitivity and 72% to 85% specificity, a median of about 6.7 months before onset. Most expanded thyroid clonotypes (frequency above 0.001) were also detected in blood, suggesting blood repertoires may reflect thyroid immune responses.

Hyperthyroidism patients were newly diagnosed, had a disease duration of under 2 months, and were aged 18 to 65 years. Any patient with an uncontrolled infection, another autoimmune disease, pregnancy or lactation was excluded. Clinical symptoms, serum thyroxine and TRAb, thyroid ultrasound, and orbital computed tomography formed the basis for the diagnoses. Blood from progressor patients was drawn when they were first diagnosed with hyperthyroidism, before any ophthalmopathy symptoms appeared. PBMCs were isolated from about 10 ml of fresh peripheral blood by Ficoll-Paque density gradient centrifugation. Progressor patients were first diagnosed with Graves' hyperthyroidism and then developed ophthalmopathy during follow-up. Trizol reagent was used to extract total RNA, and RNA quality was then checked on an Agilent 2100 Bioanalyzer. This clonotype has only a few counts. Its antigen is unknown. Base qualities are not at hand, and no much larger clone is one base apart.

In the germline V gene, CDR1 corresponds to KGHSH and CDR2 to LQKENI. The CDR3 has 16 amino acids, counting the end cysteine and phenylalanine. Of all the DNA, just the CDR3 is kept, 48 bases in frame from base 1. Germline trimming: 5 bases from V, 9 bases from J; junction bases outside gene matches: 13. This chain is built from TRBV18 and TRBJ1-5; 10 junctional bases match TRBD1. The receptor was derived from a middle-aged man with Graves' hyperthyroidism that later progressed to Graves' ophthalmopathy. Sequencing used blood. CDR3 reads: CASSSSGTGAAGPQHF. The DNA sequence is given as TGTGCCAGCTCATCTTCCGGGACAGGGGCCGCCGGGCCCCAGCATTTT.